Following are 13 T cell receptor beta chains from one sample sequenced in a study of spatial heterogeneity in lung cancer. Study results and caveats: Mutation counts in tumors were tracked by counts of expanded intratumoral alpha and beta TCRs.

Noted time point: sample taken at primary tumor resection. Antigens for these TCRs are unknown. TCRdb re-called the 5' RACE reads with MiXCR, one entry per CDR3 protein. The sample includes over 10,000 distinct CDR3 sequences, about 6% of them seen just once. The material was lung tumor tissue, obtained at surgery. These receptors were taken from a female donor with early-stage non-small cell lung cancer.

This clonotype occurred a few times. This beta chain is a stray read from a library made for alpha chains; its abundance is not meaningful. The gene calls are TRBV5-4 and TRBJ2-1; D is unresolved. The ends were cut back, 4 bases at V and 0 bases at J, with 11 bases in the middle. In germline, CDR1 is SGHNT, CDR2 YYREEE (reference sequence). The CDR3 consists of 15 residues. The CDR3 protein is CASSPDGISYNEQFF. In DNA, the CDR3 is TGTGCCAGCAGCCCGGACGGAATCTCCTACAATGAGCAGTTCTTC.

With respect to this clonotype: A library made for alpha chains picked up this beta chain off target, so its size means little. The chain joins TRBV6-2 or TRBV6-3 to TRBJ2-1, with D unresolved. The ends were cut back, 2 bases at V and 3 bases at J, with 11 bases in the middle. This CDR3 region has 15 residues. Germline CDR1 and CDR2: MNHEY and SVGEGT. The CDR3 region is CASSYLGGLYNEQFF. Written as DNA, the CDR3 is TGTGCCAGCAGTTACCTTGGCGGCCTCTACAATGAGCAGTTCTTC.

This clonotype has at least ten counts. This beta chain is an off-target read within a library intended for alpha chains, so its frequency means little. The chain has TRBV21-1 and TRBJ1-1. TRBV21-1 counts as a pseudogene. This CDR3 is built from 16 residues. In DNA, the CDR3 is TGTGCCAGCACATATGGGCCAGAATCTCCCTTCGTTGAAGCTTTCTTT. This translates into CASTYGPESPFVEAFF.

For this clonotype: This beta chain lies outside the target of a library built for alpha chains; its clone size means little. The chain recombines TRBV20-1 with TRBJ2-1; no firm D call. In germline, CDR1 is DFQATT, CDR2 SNEGSKA (reference sequence). The CDR3 contains 12 residues. Trimming stripped 3 bases from V and 9 bases from J, with 12 bases between. In DNA, the CDR3 is TGCAGTGCTAGCCGCCGTCCTGGTGAGCAGTTCTTC. This sequence encodes CSASRRPGEQFF.

There are many counts of this clonotype. Since it is a stray read in a library aimed at alpha chains, this beta chain has a size that is not meaningful. The chain carries TRBV12-3 or TRBV12-4 and TRBJ2-1; D unclear. Trimming cost V 3 bases and J 2 bases, with 11 bases left between them. This CDR3 has 15 amino acids. The CDR3 DNA is TGTGCCAGCAGTTTCCGCACCGCCCCCTACAATGAGCAGTTCTTC. Protein: CASSFRTAPYNEQFF.

This clonotype was recorded many times. Little can be read into the size of this beta chain, an off-target read in a library designed for alpha chains. This rearrangement joins TRBV6-2 or TRBV6-3 to TRBJ1-1, with 10 bases that match TRBD1. With 10 bases clipped from V and 7 bases from J, the junction kept 9 bases outside the gene matches. Germline V gene lookup returns CDR1 MNHEY and CDR2 SVGEGT. This CDR3 is 13 amino acids long. The CDR3 DNA follows: TGTGCCACCCAAAGACAGGGGGCGATTGAAGCTTTCTTT. Translating gives CATQRQGAIEAFF.

This clonotype was detected ten times or more. This beta chain is an unintended read in a library built for alpha chains; its size means little. The rearrangement uses TRBV4-2 and TRBJ2-1; TRBD2 agrees at 10 bases. This CDR3 has 15 amino acids. CDR1 and CDR2 from the germline V gene are LGHNA and YNFKEQ. V dropped 1 base and J dropped 7; count of bases not matched to a gene: 4. Here the CDR3 reads CASSQALAGFNEQFF. CDR3 sequence (DNA): TGTGCCAGCAGCCAAGCACTAGCGGGGTTTAATGAGCAGTTCTTC.

This clonotype was found many times. Within a library made for alpha chains, this beta chain is off target, and its count is uninformative. The rearrangement joins TRBV7-8 to TRBJ2-3, with 9 nucleotides matching TRBD2. This CDR3 is built from 15 residues. V shed 5 bases and J 6 bases; nucleotides not matched to a gene: 9. The germline V gene encodes CDR1 SGHVS and CDR2 FQNEAQ. CDR3 coding DNA: TGTGCCAGCAGCCCCCCTAGCGGGAAGGCGGATACGCAGTATTTT. Its translation is CASSPPSGKADTQYF. The full variable domain, in which reference TRBV7-8 and TRBJ2-3 provide the parts outside the CDR3, is GAGVSQSPRYKVAKRGQDVALRCDPISGHVSLFWYQQALGQGPEFLTYFQNEAQLDKSGLPSDRFFAERPEGSVSTLKIQRTQQEDSAVYLCASSPPSGKADTQYFGPGTRLTVL.

Concerning this clonotype itself: This beta chain is an unintended read in a library built for alpha chains; its size means little. The chain recombines TRBV29-1 with TRBJ1-1; 7 bases are a match to TRBD1. Germline lookup yields CDR1 SQVTM and CDR2 ANQGSEA. The V segment lost 4 bases and the J segment 4 bases; nucleotides outside the gene matches: 6. This CDR3 comprises 13 residues. The CDR3 bases are TGCAGCGTTGTAAAGGGGGCCTTCACTGAAGCTTTCTTT. Residues: CSVVKGAFTEAFF.

This clonotype was counted ten times or more. This beta chain appears as a stray read in a library generated for alpha chains; its size is not informative. The rearrangement links TRBV7-2 to TRBJ2-5; 10 nucleotides match TRBD1. This CDR3 region has 15 residues. Germline lookup yields CDR1 SGHTA and CDR2 FQGNSA. J gave up 4 bases and V 5 bases, and 7 bases lay outside the gene matches. The CDR3 protein is CASSPGQGGRETQYF. The CDR3 DNA reads TGTGCCAGCAGCCCCGGACAGGGGGGGAGAGAGACCCAGTACTTC.

This clonotype was recorded at least ten times. This beta chain is a stray sequence in a library constructed for alpha chains; its clone size is not meaningful. The gene calls are TRBV9 and TRBJ2-1; D call uncertain. Trimming took off 2 bases at V and 2 bases at J, with 11 bases between the two ends. CDR1 is SGDLS and CDR2 is YYNGEE in the germline V gene. This CDR3 is 15 amino acids long. In nucleotides, the CDR3 is TGTGCCAGCAGCGTGAGGAGCGATACCTACAATGAGCAGTTCTTC. Translation gives CASSVRSDTYNEQFF. Based on the CDR3 plus reference TRBV9 and TRBJ2-1, the full variable domain is DSGVTQTPKHLITATGQRVTLRCSPRSGDLSVYWYQQSLDQGLQFLIQYYNGEERAKGNILERFSAQQFPDLHSELNLSSLELGDSALYFCASSVRSDTYNEQFFGPGTRLTVL.

This clonotype occurred many times. This beta chain represents an off-target read in a library built for alpha chains; its size is of limited meaning. The V gene is TRBV12-3 or TRBV12-4, the J gene TRBJ2-5; TRBD2 agrees at 10 bases. There are 13 residues in the CDR3. With V trimmed by 6 bases and J by 4 bases, 2 bases remained unmatched. In nucleotides, the CDR3 is TGTGCCAGCAGGCGGACTAGCGGAGAGACCCAGTACTTC. This codes for CASRRTSGETQYF.

This clonotype was observed many times. A library made for alpha chains picked up this beta chain off target, so its size means little. CDR3 amino acids: CASRGLGQPNTGELFF. CDR3 DNA: TGTGCCAGCAGGGGGTTAGGACAACCGAACACCGGGGAGCTGTTTTTT. The chain employs TRBV2 and TRBJ2-2, with D maybe TRBD1 (5 bases). This CDR3 has 16 residues. Trimming left V 6 bases short and J 0 bases short, with 14 bases between. CDR1 is SNHLY and CDR2 is FYNNEI in the germline V gene.